This TCR beta chain is drawn from a study of beta chain features in type 1 diabetes. The CDR3 loop spans 14 amino acids. Trimming at V came to 8 bases and at J to 6 bases, leaving 7 bases not matched to a gene. CDR1 is LGHNA, CDR2 YNFKEQ, per germline. CD4+ naive, central memory, regulatory and stem cell-like memory subsets were isolated by sorting on CD45RO/CCR7/CD25/CD127/CD95/CD27. Expressed TCRB transcripts got sequenced, as all isolated RNA was reverse transcribed. Some clones are missing from TCRdb's copy, which holds only in-frame ones; the method was immunoSEQ multiplex PCR. The profile shows around 340,000 clones, around 19% of them singletons. This clone was seen more than once but under ten times.

This sequence originates from a young woman in good health. The chain carries TRBV4-2 and TRBJ1-6; 7 bases align to TRBD1. Sequenced: naive CD4+ T cells from blood. Written as DNA, the CDR3 is TGTGCCAGCCGGCCGACAGGGTTTAATTCACCCCTCCACTTT. Translation: CASRPTGFNSPLHF.